This T cell receptor (beta chain) was identified in a study of cytomegalovirus exposure and HLA in healthy donors (dated by TCRdb to 2016 to 2017). About the full investigation: An earlier analysis of some 620 of the donors reported 276 Gb of sequence data and around 110 million unique TCR beta sequences obtained from around 170 million T cells. An early release covering about 600 HLA-typed donors comprised 250 to 350 gigabases of sequencing data and 65 million to 100 million unique TCR sequences. Of the roughly 400 genotyped donors, approximately 83% fell in the genetic ancestry cluster associated with self-reported Caucasian donors. The aim of the study was to test whether cataloging public T cell receptors could identify signatures of past pathogen exposure. The T cell repertoires of several hundred subjects were profiled by immunosequencing and related to cytomegalovirus serostatus. Along with the approximately 670-subject first cohort, a separate validation cohort of around 120 different subjects was used. The study combined high-throughput TCR immunosequencing, statistical association of individual TCRs with disease status, and machine learning to predict cytomegalovirus infection status. In a later analysis, previously published TCR beta repertoires from about 640 donors were re-analyzed and high-resolution HLA genotyping was added so that TCR occurrence patterns could be studied. In the later analysis, no new phenotypic data were used to find candidate immune exposures; instead, reliance was placed on TCR beta sequences and their occurrence across donors. In an earlier analysis of over 550 of the donors, high-throughput TCR beta sequencing was used to judge whether each TCR beta V gene segment behaved as functional or pseudogenic. Donor age, sex, ethnicity and CMV serostatus were collected together with the repertoire data. In a later genetic analysis, genome-wide SNP genotypes for about three fifths of the roughly 670 donors were used, and that subset was treated as a discovery cohort. Every discovery cohort repertoire had been produced on one sequencing platform. Both class I and class II loci were covered by HLA typing, at four-digit resolution. The number of typed donors differed by locus: roughly 629-630 for A, B, C, DRB1 and DQB1; approximately 540 for DQA1; 606 for DPA1; and 400 to 480 for DPB1. Roughly 5 DR-DQ haplotypes were treated as single units for association and clustering because of strong linkage in the cohort. On average, 235,054 unique TCR beta nucleotide sequences were sequenced per donor among fewer than 500 genotyped donors of the cohort, with 15% to 20% of those sequences being non-productive. Paper-wide results and their limitations: It was suggested by the authors that the approach could potentially be generalized to other disease states and immunological phenotypes. In a later analysis, the rate of TCR association differed among HLA loci, with DRB1 alleles having the most associated TCRs and HLA-C alleles having the fewest. Across donors, most TCR sequences were observed very rarely, whereas some public TCRs were present in many individuals. An earlier analysis of some 560 of the donors showed that most TCR beta V segments appeared in productive rearrangements either about 87% or about 30% of the time, which broadly matched IMGT annotations. CMV serostatus was the only immune exposure information available for the cohort. In a later analysis, HLA-associated TCR beta chains were found to be more clonally expanded and to have lower generation probabilities than equally common non-associated chains. In the study, 150 to 200 TCR beta chains were listed as associated with cytomegalovirus. Cytomegalovirus status was reported to be diagnosed by the classifier with high specificity and sensitivity in both the original and validation cohorts. Linkage disequilibrium might explain the correlated functional status among segregating V segments, but an unknown experimental factor could not be ruled out. Because the 87-base-pair reads could not distinguish some IMGT-functional V segments, including TRBV6-2 and TRBV6-3, those segments were excluded. HLA typing was unavailable for some donors at each locus, so association tests used only the typed subset. In a later analysis, most CMV-associated TCR beta chains were found to appear HLA-restricted, with HLA associations seemingly driven largely by CMV exposure. In a later analysis, around 17,000 TCR beta sequences were associated with specific HLA alleles at a false discovery rate of 0.05. In this cohort, only TCR beta chains were sequenced, and detectable features were limited by the absence of alpha or paired-chain data. When HLA alleles, especially DR and DQ, strongly co-occurred, attributing TCR associations to individual alleles was difficult. Because counts were too low, roughly 17 rarely observed V segments, including chromosome 9 orphons, were left out of the earlier analysis of roughly 600 of the donors. Several of the top co-occurrence clusters appeared to be linked to parvovirus B19, influenza, CMV and Epstein-Barr virus, according to a later analysis. A further reported finding was that TCR beta sequences accurately predicted the HLA-A and HLA-B alleles for most subjects in the first cohort. Compared with the 666-donor mean, donors in an Asian-associated ancestry cluster had fewer N-insertions in productive TCRs, according to a later genetic analysis. V-gene and J-gene trimming of TCR beta chains was associated with a missense DCLRE1C variant in a later genetic analysis, and the association was replicated in an independent cohort. A group of highly shared sequence variants was considered likely to be a technical artifact of the sequencing pipeline. In vitro tests confirmed that three of the cytomegalovirus-associated TCR beta chains recognize cytomegalovirus antigens. The presence/absence analyses assumed that sequencing depth was roughly uniform across donors, and that assumption may not be true.

The cohort consisted of 600 to 700 healthy bone marrow donors. All cohort members were sampled while nominally healthy, although unrecorded immune exposures were likely present. The donor was CMV seronegative and was included in the group of under 450 seronegative cohort members. Each donor provided a peripheral blood sample, and peripheral blood mononuclear cells were used for TCR beta sequencing. The Qiagen DNeasy Blood Extraction Kit was used to extract genomic DNA from the blood cell samples. The library was built by means of the immunoSEQ multiplex PCR assay. For the multiplex PCR, a mixture combining 60 forward primers for TCR Vbeta segments and 13 reverse primers for TCR Jbeta segments was used. The CDR3 region of rearranged TCR beta genes was amplified from genomic DNA by a multiplex PCR assay. Amplified TCR beta libraries were sequenced as 87-base-pair reads on the Illumina HiSeq System. As for how the authors treated the data: A later analysis tallied 75 million to 95 million unique TCR beta chains across the 666 repertoires, and about 12 million of those chains were shared by two or more donors. To remove PCR and sequencing errors, raw reads were error-corrected and collapsed into unique sequences using a nearest-neighbor algorithm that merged closely related sequences. Alignment of CDR3 sequences to IMGT reference sequences was used to assign V, D and J gene segments. For a sequence to be retained, a match of at least six nucleotides was required to both a V gene segment and a J gene segment. A rearrangement counted as productive if the CDR3 had no stop codons and remained in frame with V and J, and every other rearrangement counted as non-productive. CDR3 was defined according to IMGT convention as the region running from the second conserved V-encoded cysteine to the conserved J-encoded phenylalanine. Sequences without an unambiguous match to a single V gene segment were excluded from the earlier analysis of almost 600 of the donors. In an earlier analysis of 587 of the donors, a V segment was called functional when productive rearrangements were above 56.7%, and segregating when the standard deviation between donors exceeded 5%. A statistical classification framework was built to diagnose cytomegalovirus status from the catalog of TCR beta chain sequences. V and J gene assignment, in a later analysis, came from comparing TCR nucleotide sequences with IMGT/GENE-DB human TR gene sequences. Using the TCRdist pipeline, a later analysis assigned CDR3 sequences along with most-parsimonious VDJ recombination scenarios. In a later analysis, each TCR beta chain was defined by its CDR3 amino acid sequence together with its V-gene family, and reads without a unique V-gene family were excluded. As a way to deal with suspected cross-contamination and a sequencing artifact, a later analysis dropped 450 to 700 nucleotide sequences that were highly shared and had low generation probability. In a later analysis, a clonal expansion index was calculated for each public chain from normalized within-repertoire ranks of inferred template counts. A later analysis computed generation probabilities with a VDJ recombination model fitted to out-of-frame rearrangements, and checked the results against IGoR. A later analysis scored TCR-TCR, TCR-HLA and TCR-CMV co-occurrence with hypergeometric tests, applying a repertoire-size bias correction to TCR pairs. False discovery rates were estimated in a later analysis by permuting HLA or CMV assignments 20 times. In a later analysis, co-occurring TCRs were grouped using DBSCAN, with TCRdist sequence similarity added in when clustering inside HLA-allele-positive subsets. Repertoires with fewer than 30,000 or more than 120,000 public chains, plus five repertoires with anomalous nucleotide sharing, were excluded from co-occurrence clustering. What TCRdb holds here is the immuneACCESS table cut down to in-frame rearrangements. Part of the clones is not present; checked against another copy, under half of the missing clones reflect an unresolved V gene, and the others are unexplained. V and J calls and clone size are given by that table; D and trimming were obtained from the DNA. Within this sample are around 190,000 clones, with 78% of them counted one time only. The ten largest clones represent approximately 2.9% of the sample.

Note on this clone: The specificity of this receptor is unknown. No clone much larger than this one lies a single base away; base qualities are absent.

Spanning cysteine to phenylalanine, the CDR3 consists of 14 amino acids. Only the CDR3 region is kept as DNA, spanning 42 bases read in frame from base 1. CDR1 SGHTA and CDR2 FQGNSA are derived from the germline V gene. The V and J ends are trimmed by 0 bases and 1 base, leaving 6 bases between them. The sequence derives from a female donor in good health and CMV-seronegative. Recombination linked TRBV7-2 to TRBJ1-1; the D gene remains uncertain. Specimen: PBMCs. The nucleotides are TGTGCCAGCAGCTTAGCGCACAGGAACACTGAAGCTTTCTTT. It encodes CASSLAHRNTEAFF.